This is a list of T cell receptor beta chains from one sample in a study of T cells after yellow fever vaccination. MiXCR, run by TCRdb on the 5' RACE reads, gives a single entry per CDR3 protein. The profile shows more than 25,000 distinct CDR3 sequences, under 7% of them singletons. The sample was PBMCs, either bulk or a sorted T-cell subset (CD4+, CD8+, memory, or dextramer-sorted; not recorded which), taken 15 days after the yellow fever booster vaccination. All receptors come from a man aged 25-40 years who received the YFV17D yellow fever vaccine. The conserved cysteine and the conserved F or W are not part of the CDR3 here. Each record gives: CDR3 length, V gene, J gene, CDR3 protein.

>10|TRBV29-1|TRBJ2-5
SVKHLQETQY
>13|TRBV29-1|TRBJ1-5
SAQKGTGRDQPQH
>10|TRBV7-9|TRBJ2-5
ASSFEVRTQY
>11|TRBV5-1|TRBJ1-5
ASSLGNNQPQH
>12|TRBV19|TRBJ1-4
ASSPDSKVEKLF
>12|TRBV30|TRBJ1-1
AWSVRQGPTEAF
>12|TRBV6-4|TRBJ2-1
ASSAGSSYNEQF
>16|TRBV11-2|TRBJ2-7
ASSIRGAEFKSSYEQY
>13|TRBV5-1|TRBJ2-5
ASSPTSGGLGAQY
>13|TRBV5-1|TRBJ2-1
ASSPSGGTYNEQF
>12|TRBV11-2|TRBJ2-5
ASSARTGEETQY
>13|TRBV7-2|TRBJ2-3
ASSLVGGPTDTQY
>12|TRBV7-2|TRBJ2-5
ASSLTRQSETQY
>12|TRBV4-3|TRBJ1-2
ASSRDRMTYGYT
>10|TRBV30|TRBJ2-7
AWRTGNHEQY
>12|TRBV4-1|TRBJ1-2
ASNDREGEYGYT
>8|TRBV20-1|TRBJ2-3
SPRRDTQY
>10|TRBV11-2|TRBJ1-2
ASSPSGFGYT
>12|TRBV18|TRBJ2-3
ASSQGVGTDTQY
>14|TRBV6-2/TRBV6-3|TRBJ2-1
ASSYSLAGARNEQF
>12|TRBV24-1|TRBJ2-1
ATSEERGSNEQF
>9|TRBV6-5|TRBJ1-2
ASSSNYGYT
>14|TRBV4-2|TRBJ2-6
ASSQTQGSGANVLT
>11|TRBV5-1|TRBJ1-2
ASSFLINDGYT
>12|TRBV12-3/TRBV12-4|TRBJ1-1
ASRPPGRGTEAF
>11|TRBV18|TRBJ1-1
ASSSPRVPEAF
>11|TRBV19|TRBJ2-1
ASIDRVDNEQF
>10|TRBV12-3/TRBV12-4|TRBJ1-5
ASNRGNQPQH
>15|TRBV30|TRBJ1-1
AWRLRQGIGRNTEAF
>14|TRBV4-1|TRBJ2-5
ASSVRGGRAEETQY
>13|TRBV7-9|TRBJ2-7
ASSLEGDRGYEQY
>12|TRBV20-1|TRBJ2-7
SARGLAGDYEQY
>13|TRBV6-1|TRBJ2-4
ASTEGFGPKNIQY
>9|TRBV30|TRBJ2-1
AWSFRSEQF
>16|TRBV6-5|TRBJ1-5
ASSYSSRGKYSNQPQH
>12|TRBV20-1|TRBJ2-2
SALSGRSTGELF
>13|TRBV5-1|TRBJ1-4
ASSPTRNFDEKLF
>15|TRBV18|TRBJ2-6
ASSPDSQRAGANVLT
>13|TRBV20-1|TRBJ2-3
SARPTGRGTDTQY
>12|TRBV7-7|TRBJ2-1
ASSLDRADNEQF
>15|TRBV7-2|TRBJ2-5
ASSLAAGLAGVETQY
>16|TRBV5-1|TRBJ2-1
ASSGMGTDLASYNEQF
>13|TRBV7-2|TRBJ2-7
ASSFYYRDAVPQY
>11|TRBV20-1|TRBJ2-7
SAPGGGTYEQY
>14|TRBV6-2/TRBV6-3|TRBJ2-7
ASSRPGLAGVNEQY
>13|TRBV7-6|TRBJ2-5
ASSWAGASTKTQY
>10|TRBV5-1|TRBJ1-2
ASSFTGGGYT